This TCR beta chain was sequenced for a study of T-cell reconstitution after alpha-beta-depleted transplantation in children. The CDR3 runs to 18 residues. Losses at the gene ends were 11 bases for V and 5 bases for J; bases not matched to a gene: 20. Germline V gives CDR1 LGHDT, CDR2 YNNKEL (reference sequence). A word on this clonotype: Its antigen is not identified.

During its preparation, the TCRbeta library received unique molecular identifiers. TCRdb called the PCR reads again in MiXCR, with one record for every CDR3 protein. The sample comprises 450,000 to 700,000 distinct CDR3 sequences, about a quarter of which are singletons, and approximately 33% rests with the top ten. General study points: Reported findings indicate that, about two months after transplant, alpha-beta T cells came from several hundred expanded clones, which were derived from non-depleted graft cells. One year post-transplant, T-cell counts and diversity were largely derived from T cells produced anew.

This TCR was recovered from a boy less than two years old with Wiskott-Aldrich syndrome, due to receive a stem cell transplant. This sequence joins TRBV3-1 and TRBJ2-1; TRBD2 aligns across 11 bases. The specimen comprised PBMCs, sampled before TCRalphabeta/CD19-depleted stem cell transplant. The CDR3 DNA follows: TGTGCCTCCTCCCAAGTCGTTAGCGGGAGGGCCGGGGACAATGAGCAGTTCTTC. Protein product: CASSQVVSGRAGDNEQFF.